The clone carrying this T cell receptor beta chain has only one observation. These data originate in a study of shared clonotypes between healthy human individuals. Measured with immunoSEQ multiplex PCR; TCRdb has only the in-frame clones, and not every one. The table records about 470,000 clones, about 76% of them present only once. Donors included only healthy HIV-negative adults lacking recent acute infections or vaccinations. Between the trimmed V and J ends, which lost 3 bases and 8 bases, there was a span of 16 bases. CDR1 is MDHEN and CDR2 is SYDVKM in the germline V gene. The CDR3 spans 14 residues.

The clonotype was recovered from a woman aged 40 to 55 in good health. Some clones in this sample may be carry-over from other donors' samples. Sequencing used PBMCs. The chain has TRBV28 and TRBJ1-2; D possibly corresponds to TRBD1 (6 bases). The CDR3 region is CASSFGPGARGYTF. In DNA, the CDR3 is TGTGCCAGCAGTTTCGGTCCGGGGGCGCGGGGCTACACCTTC.